The TCR beta chain described here comes from a study of CD4 T cells in relation to SARS-CoV-2 and coronaviruses. CD4+ T cells from unexposed donors were obtained before the COVID-19 pandemic (2011-2018). Isolation of CD4+ T cells took place after about 9 days in culture. This clone qualifies as large. Antigen specificity is unknown. Data came from immunoSEQ multiplex PCR; TCRdb stores just in-frame clones and leaves some out. The sample contains about 21,000 clones, 70% to 80% of which appear only once. The CDR3 is 17 amino acids. V lost 0 bases to trimming and J lost 1 base; unmatched junction nucleotides: 7.

The receptor was derived from a human donor in good health. The sequencing input was CD4+ T cells from PBMCs, cultured in vitro. The V and J genes are TRBV23-1 and TRBJ2-3, with 7 bases matching TRBD1. Being an ORF, TRBV23-1 has a function that is uncertain. In nucleotides, the CDR3 is TGCGCCAGCAGTCAATCGCGACAGGGCAATCGCACAGATACGCAGTATTTT. The encoded protein is CASSQSRQGNRTDTQYF.